Detailed here is one TCR beta chain. This sample stems from a study of PD-L1 blockade in urothelial cancer. Background on the study: Patients had received 0 to 3 prior chemotherapy regimens. Blood samples had a median of approximately 140,000 T cells, just under 85,000 unique TCRs, and clonality more than 0.075.

Time point specified: pretreatment peripheral blood. V was trimmed by 2 bases and J by 4 bases, leaving 10 bases between them. CDR1 is SGHAT and CDR2 is FQDESV in the germline V gene (reference sequence). The length of the CDR3 is 14 residues. Clones were read by immunoSEQ multiplex PCR, and TCRdb kept only the in-frame ones, dropping some. The data hold around 92,000 clones, with more than 70% observed a single time. The genes are TRBV11-1 and TRBJ2-3, with D possibly matching TRBD2 (6 bases). The TCR originated in a woman at least 80 years old with urothelial cancer. Sample: PBMCs, taken around atezolizumab (anti-PD-L1) treatment. The CDR3 region has the DNA TGTGCCAGCAGCTTACTCGGGAGCGCAGATACGCAGTATTTT. This encodes CASSLLGSADTQYF.